These 11 T cell receptor beta chains share one sample of origin, sequenced in a study of blood T cell repertoires in COVID-19. Profiling relied on immunoSEQ multiplex PCR, and the TCRdb table lists in-frame clones only, not all of them. Found here are roughly 210,000 clones, around 90% of them singletons; the top ten hold about 1.8%. Sequenced sample: peripheral blood. All receptors derive from a man in his 70s with acute or convalescent COVID-19.

The table lists this clone with a count of one. The chain joins TRBV19 to TRBJ1-5; 8 bases agree with TRBD1. V lost 1 base to trimming and J lost 6 bases; unmatched junction nucleotides: 8. CDR3 length: 16 residues. In germline, CDR1 is LNHDA, CDR2 SQIVND (reference sequence). CDR3 sequence (DNA): TGTGCCAGTAGTATAGCCCTCGGGACAGGCCCTCAGCCCCAGCATTTT. Translating gives CASSIALGTGPQPQHF. The variable domain in full, completed from reference TRBV19 and TRBJ1-5, reads DGGITQSPKYLFRKEGQNVTLSCEQNLNHDAMYWYRQDPGQGLRLIYYSQIVNDFQKGDIAEGYSVSREKKESFPLTVTSAQKNPTAFYLCASSIALGTGPQPQHFGDGTRLSIL.

V usage is TRBV18 and J usage is TRBJ2-1; the D gene is possibly TRBD1 (6 bases). Trimming pared 6 bases from V and 1 base from J, leaving 13 bases between. Germline CDR1 KGHSH, CDR2 LQKENI. This CDR3 region has 15 residues. The CDR3 DNA follows: TGTGCCAGCTCCCCAAAACAGGGATCCTACAATGAGCAGTTCTTC. It encodes CASSPKQGSYNEQFF.

This clone was observed once. The V gene is TRBV5-1, the J gene TRBJ2-7; TRBD2 aligns across 13 bases. The CDR3 consists of 14 residues. CDR1 is SGHRS and CDR2 is YFSETQ in the germline V gene. V shed 4 bases and J 5 bases; nucleotides not matched to a gene: 3. DNA of the CDR3: TGCGCCAGCAGCCCGGGACTAGCGGGAAACGAGCAGTACTTC. It yields the protein CASSPGLAGNEQYF.

V gene TRBV6-5 combines with J gene TRBJ2-7; 10 nucleotides line up with TRBD2. The CDR3 extends over 14 amino acids. Germline V gene data show CDR1 as MNHEY and CDR2 as SVGAGI. The junction had 4 bases not matched to a gene; V was cut back by 5 bases and J by 3 bases. The CDR3 reads CASSILAGSYEQYF. In DNA form, the CDR3 reads TGTGCCAGCAGTATACTAGCGGGGAGCTACGAGCAGTACTTC.

As to this clone: Other DNA sequences within the sample encode an identical CDR3. This chain uses TRBV12-3 or TRBV12-4 with TRBJ2-1; D is possibly TRBD1 (6 bases). This CDR3 has 13 amino acids. The V gene lost 3 bases and the J gene lost 3 bases, with 6 bases spanning the gap. The CDR3 spells CASSLDSYNEQFF. DNA for the CDR3: TGTGCCAGCAGTTTGGACAGCTACAATGAGCAGTTCTTC.

The genes are TRBV19 and TRBJ2-7; 11 positions match TRBD2. J lost 5 bases, V lost 4 bases, and 7 bases had no gene match. Germline CDR1 is LNHDA and CDR2 is SQIVND (reference sequence). CDR3 size: 15 residues. CDR3 bases: TGTGCCAGTAGTAGGCGACTAGCGGGATGGGACGAGCAGTACTTC. It encodes CASSRRLAGWDEQYF.

This sequence joins TRBV7-2 and TRBJ2-1; possible D gene TRBD1, 5 bases. Trimming left V 4 bases short and J 4 bases short, with 8 bases between. This CDR3 region has 13 residues. Germline CDR1 is SGHTA and CDR2 is FQGNSA. The CDR3 region is CASSSTVYNEQFF. In nucleotides, the CDR3 is TGTGCCAGCAGCTCGACAGTTTACAATGAGCAGTTCTTC.

The chain is built from TRBV27 and TRBJ2-7; 7 nucleotides align to TRBD2. CDR1 and CDR2 from the germline V gene are MNHEY and SMNVEV (reference sequence). CDR3 length equals 16 residues. The ends lost 3 bases at V and 3 bases at J; junction bases unmatched: 11. The CDR3 spells CASSFQKGTIYYEQYF. CDR3 bases: TGTGCCAGCAGTTTTCAGAAGGGGACTATTTACTACGAGCAGTACTTC.

The chain uses TRBV11-1 and TRBJ2-2, with a weak D call TRBD1 (5 bases). Germline V gene lookup returns CDR1 SGHAT and CDR2 FQDESV (reference sequence). The CDR3 length is 14 residues. Trimming took off 1 base at V and 4 bases at J, with 7 bases between the two ends. In DNA form, the CDR3 reads TGTGCCAGCAGCTTAGGACAGATCACCGGGGAGCTGTTTTTT. The encoded protein is CASSLGQITGELFF.

J is TRBJ2-3 and V is TRBV6-5; D not certain. The CDR3 is 15 amino acids. V was cut by 6 bases and J by 1 base, with 14 bases left in between. From germline, CDR1 is MNHEY and CDR2 SVGAGI. The CDR3, as DNA: TGTGCCAGCAGAACCTTCGAGGCAGGCACAGATACGCAGTATTTT. This sequence encodes CASRTFEAGTDTQYF.

This chain connects TRBV5-4 to TRBJ1-2; 7 nucleotides match TRBD1. Germline V gene lookup returns CDR1 SGHNT and CDR2 YYREEE (reference sequence). CDR3 length: 17 residues. V gave up 0 bases and J gave up 1 base; unmatched junction bases: 9. CDR3 bases: TGTGCCAGCAGCTTGGAATTGGAACAGGGGATTAACTATGGCTACACCTTC. Protein sequence: CASSLELEQGINYGYTF.